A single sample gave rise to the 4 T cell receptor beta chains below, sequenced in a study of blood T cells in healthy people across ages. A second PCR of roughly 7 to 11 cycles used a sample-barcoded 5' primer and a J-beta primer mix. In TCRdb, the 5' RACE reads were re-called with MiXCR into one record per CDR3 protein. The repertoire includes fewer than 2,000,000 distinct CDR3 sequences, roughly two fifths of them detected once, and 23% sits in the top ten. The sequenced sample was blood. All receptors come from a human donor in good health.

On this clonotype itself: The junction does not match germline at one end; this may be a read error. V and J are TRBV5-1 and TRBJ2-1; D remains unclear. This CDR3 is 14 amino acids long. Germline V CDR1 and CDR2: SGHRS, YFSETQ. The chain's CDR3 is CASSLSPANNEQFF. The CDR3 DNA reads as TGTGCCAGCAGCTTAAGTCCCGCAAACAATGAGCAGTTCTTC.

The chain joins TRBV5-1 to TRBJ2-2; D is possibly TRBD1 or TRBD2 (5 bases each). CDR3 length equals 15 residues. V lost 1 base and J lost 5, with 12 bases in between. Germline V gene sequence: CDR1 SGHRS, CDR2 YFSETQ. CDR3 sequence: CASSLLGRPTGELFF. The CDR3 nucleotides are TGCGCCAGCAGCTTGTTGGGACGTCCAACCGGGGAGCTGTTTTTT.

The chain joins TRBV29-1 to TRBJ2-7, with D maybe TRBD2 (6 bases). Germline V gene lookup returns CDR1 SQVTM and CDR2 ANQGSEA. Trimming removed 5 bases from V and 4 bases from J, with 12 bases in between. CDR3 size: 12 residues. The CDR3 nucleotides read TGCAGCGTTTCGGAGGGATTTTACGAGCAGTACTTC. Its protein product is CSVSEGFYEQYF.

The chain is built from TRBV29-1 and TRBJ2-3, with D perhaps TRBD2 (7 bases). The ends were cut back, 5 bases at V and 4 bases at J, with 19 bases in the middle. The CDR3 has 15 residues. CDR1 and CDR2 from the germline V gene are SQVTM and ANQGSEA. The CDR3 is CSVSVGGLKADTQYF. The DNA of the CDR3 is TGCAGCGTTTCGGTCGGGGGGCTGAAGGCAGATACGCAGTATTTT.